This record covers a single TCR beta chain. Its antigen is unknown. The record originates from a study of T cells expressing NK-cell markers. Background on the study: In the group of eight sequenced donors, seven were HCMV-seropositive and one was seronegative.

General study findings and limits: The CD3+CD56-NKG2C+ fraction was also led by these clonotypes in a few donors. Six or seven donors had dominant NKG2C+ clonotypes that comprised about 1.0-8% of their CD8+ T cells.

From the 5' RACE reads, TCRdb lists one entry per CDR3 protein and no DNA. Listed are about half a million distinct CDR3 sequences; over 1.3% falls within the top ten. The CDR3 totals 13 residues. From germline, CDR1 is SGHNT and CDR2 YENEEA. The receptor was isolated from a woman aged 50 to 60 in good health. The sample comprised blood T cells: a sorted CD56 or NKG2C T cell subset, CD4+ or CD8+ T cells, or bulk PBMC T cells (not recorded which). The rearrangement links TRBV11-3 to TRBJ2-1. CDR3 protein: CASSTILRSEQFF.